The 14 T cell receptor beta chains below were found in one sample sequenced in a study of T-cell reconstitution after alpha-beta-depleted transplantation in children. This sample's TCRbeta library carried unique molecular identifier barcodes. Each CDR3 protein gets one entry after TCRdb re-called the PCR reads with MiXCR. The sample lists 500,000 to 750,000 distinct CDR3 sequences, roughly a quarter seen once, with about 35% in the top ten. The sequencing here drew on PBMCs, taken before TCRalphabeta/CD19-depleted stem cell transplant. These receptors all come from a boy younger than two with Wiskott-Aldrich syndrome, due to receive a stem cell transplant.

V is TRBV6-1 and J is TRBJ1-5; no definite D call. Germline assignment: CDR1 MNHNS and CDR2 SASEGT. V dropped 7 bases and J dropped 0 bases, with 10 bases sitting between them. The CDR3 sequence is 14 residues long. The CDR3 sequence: CASMPDSSNQPQHF. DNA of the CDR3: TGTGCCAGCATGCCAGACTCTAGCAATCAGCCCCAGCATTTT.

The CDR3 DNA sequence: TGCAGTGCTAAAGGACCTATCAATGAGCAGTTCTTC. As protein: CSAKGPINEQFF. This chain joins TRBV20-1 and TRBJ2-1; D is ambiguous. CDR3 length equals 12 residues. The V end was cut by 4 bases, the J end by 6 bases, with 10 bases between. Germline CDR1 reads DFQATT; CDR2 reads SNEGSKA (reference sequence).

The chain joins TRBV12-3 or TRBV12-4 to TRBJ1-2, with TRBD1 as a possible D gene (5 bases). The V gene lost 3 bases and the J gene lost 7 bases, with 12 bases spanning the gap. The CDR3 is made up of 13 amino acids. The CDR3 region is CASSLSRAAGYTF. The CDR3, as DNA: TGTGCCAGCAGTTTGAGCAGGGCGGCTGGCTACACCTTC.

The DNA of the CDR3 is TGCAGTGCTAGAGGCCAGGGGAGAGAAGCTTTCTTT. Encoded protein: CSARGQGREAFF. The gene calls are TRBV20-1 and TRBJ1-1; possibly TRBD1 for D (6 bases). The CDR3 extends over 12 amino acids. V was shortened by 1 base and J by 8 bases, with 11 bases between the two germline ends. Germline CDR1 reads DFQATT; CDR2 reads SNEGSKA (reference sequence).

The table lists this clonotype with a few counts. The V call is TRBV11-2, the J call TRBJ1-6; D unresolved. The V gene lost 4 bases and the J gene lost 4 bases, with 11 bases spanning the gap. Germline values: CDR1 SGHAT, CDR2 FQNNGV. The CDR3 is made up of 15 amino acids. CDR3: CASSSTVGYNSPLHF. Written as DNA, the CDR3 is TGTGCCAGCAGCTCCACCGTGGGGTATAATTCACCCCTCCACTTT.

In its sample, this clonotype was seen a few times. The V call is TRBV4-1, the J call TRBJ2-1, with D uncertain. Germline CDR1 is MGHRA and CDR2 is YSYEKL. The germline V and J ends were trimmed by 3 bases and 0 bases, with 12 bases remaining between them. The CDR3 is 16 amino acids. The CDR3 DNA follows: TGCGCCAGCAGCCAGCGCGGTAGTCGCTCCTACAATGAGCAGTTCTTC. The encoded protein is CASSQRGSRSYNEQFF.

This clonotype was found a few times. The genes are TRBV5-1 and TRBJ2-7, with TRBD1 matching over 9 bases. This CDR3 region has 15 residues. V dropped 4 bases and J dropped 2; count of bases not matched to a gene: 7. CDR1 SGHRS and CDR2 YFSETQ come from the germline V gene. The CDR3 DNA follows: TGCGCCAGCAGCCCCGGGACAGGGCCTACCTACGAGCAGTACTTC. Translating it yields CASSPGTGPTYEQYF.

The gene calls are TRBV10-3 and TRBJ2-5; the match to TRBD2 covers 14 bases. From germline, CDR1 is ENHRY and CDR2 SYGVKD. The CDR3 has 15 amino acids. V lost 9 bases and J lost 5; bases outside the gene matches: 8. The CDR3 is CAIGTSGSRWETQYF. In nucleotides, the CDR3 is TGTGCCATAGGGACTAGCGGGAGCCGGTGGGAGACCCAGTACTTC.

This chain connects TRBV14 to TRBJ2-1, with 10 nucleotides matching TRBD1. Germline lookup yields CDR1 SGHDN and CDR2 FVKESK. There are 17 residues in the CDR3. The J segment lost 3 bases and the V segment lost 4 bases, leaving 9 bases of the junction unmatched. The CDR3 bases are TGTGCCAGCAGCCGTTCGGGACAGGGGTTTGACTACAATGAGCAGTTCTTC. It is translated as CASSRSGQGFDYNEQFF. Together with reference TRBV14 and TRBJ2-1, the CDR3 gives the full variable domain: EAGVTQFPSHSVIEKGQTVTLRCDPISGHDNLYWYRRVMGKEIKFLLHFVKESKQDESGMPNNRFLAERTGGTYSTLKVQPAELEDSGVYFCASSRSGQGFDYNEQFFGPGTRLTVL.

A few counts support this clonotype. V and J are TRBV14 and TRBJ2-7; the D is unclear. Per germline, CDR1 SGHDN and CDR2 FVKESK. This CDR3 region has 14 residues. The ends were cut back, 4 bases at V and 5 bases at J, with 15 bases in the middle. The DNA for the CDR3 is TGTGCCAGCAGCCCGCGGATCTCGGGTCACGAGCAGTACTTC. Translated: CASSPRISGHEQYF.

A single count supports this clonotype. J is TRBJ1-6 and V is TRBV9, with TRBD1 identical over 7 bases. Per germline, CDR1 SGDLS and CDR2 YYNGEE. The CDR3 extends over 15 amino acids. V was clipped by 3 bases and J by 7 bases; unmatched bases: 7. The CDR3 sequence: CASSGPGQRNSPLHF. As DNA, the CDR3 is TGTGCCAGCAGCGGTCCGGGACAGCGGAATTCACCCCTCCACTTT.

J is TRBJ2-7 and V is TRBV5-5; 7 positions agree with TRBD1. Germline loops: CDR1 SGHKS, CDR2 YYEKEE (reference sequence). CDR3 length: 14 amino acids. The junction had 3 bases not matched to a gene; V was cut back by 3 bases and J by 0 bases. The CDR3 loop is CASSSGQASYEQYF. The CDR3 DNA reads TGTGCCAGCAGCTCAGGACAGGCCTCCTACGAGCAGTACTTC.

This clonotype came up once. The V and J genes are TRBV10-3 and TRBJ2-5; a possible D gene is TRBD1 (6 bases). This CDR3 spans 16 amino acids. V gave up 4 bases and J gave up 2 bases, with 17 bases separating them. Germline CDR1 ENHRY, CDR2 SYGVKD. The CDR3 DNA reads TGTGCCATCAGTGCCCGTGGACAGACAAAGCAAGAGACCCAGTACTTC. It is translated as CAISARGQTKQETQYF.

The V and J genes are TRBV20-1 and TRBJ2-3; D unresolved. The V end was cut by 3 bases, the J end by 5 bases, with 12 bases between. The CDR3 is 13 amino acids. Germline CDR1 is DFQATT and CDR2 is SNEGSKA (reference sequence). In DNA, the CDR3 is TGCAGTGCTAGCATCCAGATTCAAGATACGCAGTATTTT. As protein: CSASIQIQDTQYF.